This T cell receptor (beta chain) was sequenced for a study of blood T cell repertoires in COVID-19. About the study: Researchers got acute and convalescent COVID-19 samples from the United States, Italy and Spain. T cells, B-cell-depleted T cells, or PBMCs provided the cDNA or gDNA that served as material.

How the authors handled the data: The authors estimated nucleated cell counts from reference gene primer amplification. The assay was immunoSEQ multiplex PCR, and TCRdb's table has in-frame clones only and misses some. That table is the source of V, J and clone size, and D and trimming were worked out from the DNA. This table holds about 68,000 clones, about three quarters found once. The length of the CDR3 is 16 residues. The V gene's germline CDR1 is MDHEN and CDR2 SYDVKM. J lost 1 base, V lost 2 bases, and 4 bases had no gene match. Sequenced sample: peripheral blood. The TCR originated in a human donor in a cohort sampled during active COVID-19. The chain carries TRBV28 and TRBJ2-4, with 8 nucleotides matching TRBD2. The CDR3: CASSLIERGAKNIQYF. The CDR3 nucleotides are TGTGCCAGCAGTTTAATTGAGCGGGGGGCCAAAAACATTCAGTACTTC.